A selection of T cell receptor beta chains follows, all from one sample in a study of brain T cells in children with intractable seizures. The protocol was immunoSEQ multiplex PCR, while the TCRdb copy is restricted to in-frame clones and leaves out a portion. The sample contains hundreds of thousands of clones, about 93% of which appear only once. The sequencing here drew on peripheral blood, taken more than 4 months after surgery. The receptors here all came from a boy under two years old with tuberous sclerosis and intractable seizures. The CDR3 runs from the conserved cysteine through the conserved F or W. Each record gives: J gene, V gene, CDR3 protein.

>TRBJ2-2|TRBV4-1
CASSQVFRRQMNTGELFF
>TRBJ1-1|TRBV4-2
CASSQGISGVDTEAFF
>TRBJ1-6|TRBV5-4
CASSLPGLNSPLHF
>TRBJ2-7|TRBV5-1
CASSPGDRGPLSYEQYF
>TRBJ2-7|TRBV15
CATSRGMGETYEQYF
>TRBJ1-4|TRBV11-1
CASSSDPFGEKLFF
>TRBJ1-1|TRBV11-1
CASSLEGGTEAFF
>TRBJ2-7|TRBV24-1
CATSDRTSGIAAPYEQYF
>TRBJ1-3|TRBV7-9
CASSLVERAGNTIYF
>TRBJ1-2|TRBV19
CASGRGYGYTF
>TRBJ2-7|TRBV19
CASSWASGGSYEQYF
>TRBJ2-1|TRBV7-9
CASTLSGETGYREQFF
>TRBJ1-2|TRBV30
CAHYPRDRPSYGYTF
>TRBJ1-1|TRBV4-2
CASSQVPSMNTEAFF
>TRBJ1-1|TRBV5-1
CASSYTGGTEAFF
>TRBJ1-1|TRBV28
CASSLPVRNTEAFF
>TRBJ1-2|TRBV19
CASYGRDNYGYTF
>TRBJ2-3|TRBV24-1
CATRDTDTDTQYF
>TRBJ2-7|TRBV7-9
CASSTTSRPYEQYF
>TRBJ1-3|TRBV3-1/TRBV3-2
CASSLYGRDSGNTIYF
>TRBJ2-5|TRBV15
CATSRDRRGGGMRETQYF
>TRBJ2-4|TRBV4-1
CASSPGLAGGLAKNIQYF
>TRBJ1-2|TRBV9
CASSLAGQGGYGYTF
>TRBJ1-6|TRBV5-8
CASSPDRVEESPLHF
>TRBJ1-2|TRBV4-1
CASSQDQGLAGRTNGYTF
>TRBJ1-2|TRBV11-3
CASSPSRDNQNYGYTF
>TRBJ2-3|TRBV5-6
CASSLTRIDTQYF
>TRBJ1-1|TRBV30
CAWRGQSRFGEAFF
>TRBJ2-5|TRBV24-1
CATSVEMGLSVETQYF
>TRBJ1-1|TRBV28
CASSSFSVGPAEAFF
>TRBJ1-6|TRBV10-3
CAISTGDSYNSPLHF
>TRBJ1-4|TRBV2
CASSEISELVFGEKLFF
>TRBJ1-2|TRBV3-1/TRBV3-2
CASSPGQGFYGYTF
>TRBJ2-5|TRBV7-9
CASSYSGTSGVQYF
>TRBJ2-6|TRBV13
CASSSAAGTANSGANVLTF
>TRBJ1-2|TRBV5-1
CASKGGTENGYTF
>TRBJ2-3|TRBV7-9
CASSLRDTQYF
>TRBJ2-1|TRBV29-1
CSVEDNEQFF
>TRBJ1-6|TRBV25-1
CASSVSSGGAYNSPLHF
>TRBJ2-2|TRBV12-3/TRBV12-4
CASTPRSGELFF
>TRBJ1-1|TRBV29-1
CSVLGSLGPSRTEAFF
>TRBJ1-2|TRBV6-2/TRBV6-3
CASSNQGRHPQGYTF